This T cell receptor (beta chain) was identified during a study of T cells in Graves' hyperthyroidism and ophthalmopathy. Study-level points and caveats: In the blood, most expanded thyroid clonotypes above 0.001 appeared as well. The model anticipated ophthalmopathy a median approximately 6.7 months pre-onset.

There were TCR beta CDR3 regions amplified from RNA transcripts. Researchers ran a first-round RT-PCR on the TCR CDR3 using the HTBI primer set. MiXCR was run by TCRdb on the multiplex PCR reads, yielding one entry per CDR3 protein. Among under 350,000 distinct CDR3 sequences listed, around 15% were seen once. Germline CDR1 DFQATT, CDR2 SNEGSKA (reference sequence). Trimming took 1 base from V and 4 from J, leaving 18 bases between them. This CDR3 is 16 amino acids long. This clonotype came up many times. Antigen: not known. An approximately 10 ml volume of fresh peripheral blood provided the PBMCs. This clonotype originated in a woman in her thirties or forties with Graves' hyperthyroidism. Sequencing input: blood. The gene calls are TRBV20-1 and TRBJ2-3, with D maybe TRBD1 (6 bases). CDR3 region: CSARGLNRDAADTQYF. The CDR3 region has the DNA TGCAGTGCTAGAGGTCTAAACAGGGATGCTGCAGATACGCAGTATTTT.